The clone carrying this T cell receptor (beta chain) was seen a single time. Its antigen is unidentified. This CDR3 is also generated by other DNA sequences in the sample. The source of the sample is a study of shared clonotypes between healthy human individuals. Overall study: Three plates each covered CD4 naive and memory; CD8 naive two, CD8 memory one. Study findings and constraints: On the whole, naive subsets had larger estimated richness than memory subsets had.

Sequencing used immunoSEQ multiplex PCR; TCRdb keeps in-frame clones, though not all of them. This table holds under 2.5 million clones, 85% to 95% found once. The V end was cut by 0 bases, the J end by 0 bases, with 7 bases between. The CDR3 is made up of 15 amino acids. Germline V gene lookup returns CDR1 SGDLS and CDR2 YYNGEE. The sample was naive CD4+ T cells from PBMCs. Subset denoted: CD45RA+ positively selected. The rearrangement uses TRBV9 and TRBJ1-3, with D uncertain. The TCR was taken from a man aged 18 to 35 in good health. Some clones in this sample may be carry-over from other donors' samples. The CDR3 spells CASSVDPGSGNTIYF. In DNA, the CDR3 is TGTGCCAGCAGCGTAGATCCCGGCTCTGGAAACACCATATATTTT.